The text below deals with one T cell receptor (beta chain). Its cognate antigen has yet to be identified. The sample holds no much larger clone one base away, and base qualities are not on file. The data were taken from a study of cytomegalovirus exposure and HLA in healthy donors (dated by TCRdb to 2016 to 2017). Study-wide context: An earlier analysis of 587 of the donors reported approximately 300 Gb of sequence data and 117 million unique TCR beta sequences from some 180 million T cells. Approximately 310 gigabases of sequencing data and 91 million or so unique TCR sequences made up an early release that covered 640 HLA-typed donors. Of the roughly 400 genotyped donors, 70% to 90% were placed in the genetic ancestry cluster associated with self-reported Caucasian donors. The study was designed to test whether signatures of past pathogen exposure could be identified by cataloging public T cell receptors. The T cell repertoires of some 670 subjects were profiled by immunosequencing and related to cytomegalovirus serostatus. A separate validation cohort of roughly 130 different subjects was used in addition to the roughly 670-subject first cohort. The study combined high-throughput TCR immunosequencing, statistical association of individual TCRs with disease status, and machine learning to predict cytomegalovirus infection status. In a later analysis, previously published TCR beta repertoires from hundreds of donors were re-analyzed and high-resolution HLA genotyping was added so that TCR occurrence patterns could be studied. Rather than using new phenotypic data, the later analysis identified candidate immune exposures from TCR beta sequences and from how often those sequences occurred across donors. To decide whether each TCR beta V gene segment behaved as functional or pseudogenic, an earlier analysis of some 580 of the donors relied on high-throughput TCR beta sequencing. Alongside the repertoire data, information on donor age, sex, ethnicity and CMV serostatus was compiled. In a later genetic analysis, genome-wide SNP genotypes for about 55% of the roughly 700 donors were used, and that subset was treated as a discovery cohort. All discovery cohort repertoires had been generated on a single sequencing platform. HLA typing included class I and class II loci at four-digit resolution. The number of donors typed differed by locus, with about 629-630 for A, B, C, DRB1 and DQB1, 522 for DQA1, about 610 for DPA1, and around 450 for DPB1. Four or five DR-DQ haplotypes were treated as single units for association and clustering because of strong linkage in the cohort. On average, about 240,000 unique TCR beta nucleotide sequences were sequenced per donor among 398 genotyped donors of the cohort, with roughly 19% of those sequences being non-productive.

The cohort was made up of 650 to 700 healthy bone marrow donors. At the time of sampling, every cohort member was nominally healthy, though immune exposures that went unrecorded were likely present. The donor was CMV seronegative and was included in the group of a few hundred seronegative cohort members. A peripheral blood sample was provided by each donor, and peripheral blood mononuclear cells were used for TCR beta sequencing. Genomic DNA was extracted from the blood cell samples with the Qiagen DNeasy Blood Extraction Kit. The receptor library was made with the immunoSEQ multiplex PCR assay. The multiplex PCR relied on a mix of 60 forward primers for TCR Vbeta segments and 13 reverse primers for TCR Jbeta segments. Amplification of the CDR3 region of rearranged TCR beta genes was performed with a multiplex PCR assay on genomic DNA. The amplified TCR beta libraries were sequenced on the Illumina HiSeq System as 87-base-pair reads. On the study's bioinformatics: In a later analysis, 80 million or so unique TCR beta chains were counted across the roughly 700 repertoires, and roughly 10 million of these chains were shared by at least two donors. To remove PCR and sequencing errors, raw reads were error-corrected and collapsed into unique sequences using a nearest-neighbor algorithm that merged closely related sequences. CDR3 sequences were aligned to IMGT reference sequences to assign V, D and J gene segments. For a sequence to be retained, at least a six-nucleotide match to both a V gene segment and a J gene segment was required. Rearrangements were called productive when the CDR3 lacked stop codons and stayed in frame with V and J; all others were non-productive. Following IMGT convention, CDR3 was defined as the stretch from the second conserved V-encoded cysteine up to the conserved J-encoded phenylalanine. Sequences without an unambiguous match to a single V gene segment were excluded from the earlier analysis of almost 600 of the donors. An earlier analysis of several hundred of the donors called V segments functional above 56.7% productive rearrangements and segregating when the between-donor standard deviation exceeded 5%. A statistical classification framework was built for diagnosing cytomegalovirus status from the catalog of TCR beta chain sequences. A later analysis assigned V and J genes by comparing TCR nucleotide sequences with IMGT/GENE-DB human TR gene sequences. A later analysis assigned CDR3 sequences and most-parsimonious VDJ recombination scenarios with the TCRdist pipeline. In a later analysis, each TCR beta chain was defined by its CDR3 amino acid sequence together with its V-gene family, and reads lacking a unique V-gene family were excluded. As a way to deal with suspected cross-contamination and a sequencing artifact, a later analysis dropped 450 to 700 nucleotide sequences that were highly shared and had low generation probability. For each public chain, a later analysis derived a clonal expansion index from normalized ranks of inferred template counts within each repertoire. Generation probabilities in a later analysis came from a VDJ recombination model fitted to out-of-frame rearrangements, and those results were checked against IGoR. A later analysis scored TCR-TCR, TCR-HLA and TCR-CMV co-occurrence with hypergeometric tests, applying a repertoire-size bias correction to TCR pairs. False discovery rates were estimated in a later analysis by permuting HLA or CMV assignments 20 times. In a later analysis, co-occurring TCRs were grouped using DBSCAN, and TCRdist sequence similarity was added for clustering within HLA-allele-positive subsets. Co-occurrence clustering excluded repertoires with fewer than 30,000 or more than 120,000 public chains, plus five with anomalous nucleotide sharing. TCRdb's version of the immuneACCESS table is confined to in-frame rearrangements and falls short of the full clone set. An unresolved V gene accounts for under half of the shortfall where checked; the remainder is of unknown origin. V and J calls and clone size are copied from that table; D and trimming were computed from the DNA. This sample gives 150,000 to 200,000 clones in total; over 70% of them show up just once. Approximately 15% of the sample is taken by the ten largest.

Its CDR3 holds 13 amino acids, cysteine through phenylalanine. Just CDR3 DNA is preserved here, 39 bases in frame from base 1. CDR1 and CDR2 are drawn from the germline V gene: KGHSH, LQKENI. The V end loses 4 bases and the J end loses 6 bases, and a stretch of 12 bases separates them. Results the study describes overall, beyond this receptor: In vitro tests confirmed that a few of the cytomegalovirus-associated TCR beta chains recognize cytomegalovirus antigens. In a later analysis, HLA-associated TCR beta chains showed more clonal expansion and lower generation probabilities than non-associated chains that were equally common. Because HLA typing was unavailable for some donors at each locus, only the typed subset was used in association tests. A total of roughly 160 TCR beta chains were listed by the study as associated with cytomegalovirus. According to a later analysis, TCR association rates differed among HLA loci, with DRB1 alleles showing the most associated TCRs and HLA-C alleles showing the fewest. Some IMGT-functional V segments, including TRBV6-2 and TRBV6-3, could not be distinguished by the 87-base-pair reads and were therefore excluded. Several of the top co-occurrence clusters appeared to be linked to parvovirus B19, influenza, CMV and Epstein-Barr virus, according to a later analysis. Most TCR sequences were observed very rarely across donors, whereas some public TCRs were present in many individuals. A cluster of highly shared sequence variants was judged likely to represent a technical artifact of the sequencing pipeline. The classifier was reported to diagnose cytomegalovirus status with high specificity and sensitivity in both the original cohort and the validation cohort. A further reported finding was that TCR beta sequences accurately predicted the HLA-A and HLA-B alleles for most subjects in the first cohort. The presence/absence analyses assumed that sequencing depth was roughly uniform across donors, and that assumption may not be true. CMV serostatus was the only immune exposure information available for the cohort. According to a later analysis, most CMV-associated TCR beta chains appeared to be HLA-restricted, and the HLA associations seemed to be driven largely by CMV exposure. It was suggested by the authors that the approach could potentially be generalized to other disease states and immunological phenotypes. When HLA alleles, especially DR and DQ, strongly co-occurred, attributing TCR associations to individual alleles was difficult. A later genetic analysis reported fewer N-insertions in productive TCRs among donors in an Asian-associated ancestry cluster than the approximately 700-donor mean. This cohort had only TCR beta chains sequenced, and the lack of alpha or paired-chain data limited which features could be detected. In a later genetic analysis, a missense DCLRE1C variant was associated with V-gene and J-gene trimming of TCR beta chains, and the association was replicated in an independent cohort. Because counts were too low, roughly 18 rarely observed V segments, including chromosome 9 orphons, were left out of the earlier analysis of a few hundred of the donors. In an earlier analysis of approximately 600 of the donors, most TCR beta V segments were observed in productive rearrangements about 90% or about 30% of the time, broadly matching IMGT annotations. At a false discovery rate of 0.05, a later analysis linked 16,000 or so TCR beta sequences to specific HLA alleles. Linkage disequilibrium might explain the correlated functional status among segregating V segments, but an unknown experimental factor could not be ruled out.

This clonotype originated in a woman between 35 and 50 years old in good health and CMV-seronegative. In this chain, TRBV18 is recombined with TRBJ1-1; a weak D assignment points to TRBD1 (5 bases agree). The sequenced sample consisted of PBMCs. The CDR3 reads CASSRIEGAEAFF. DNA sequence: TGTGCCAGCTCACGTATTGAAGGGGCTGAAGCTTTCTTT.